This record covers a single TCR beta chain. The germline V gene has CDR1 LNHDA and CDR2 SQIVND (reference sequence). The length of the CDR3 is 12 residues. Between the trimmed V and J ends, which lost 6 bases and 3 bases, there was a span of 9 bases. Generated by immunoSEQ multiplex PCR, the TCRdb table keeps only in-frame clones and is missing some. The top ten hold about 6.7% of the sample, which has 150,000 to 200,000 clones, around 86% seen once. This record comes from a study of blood T cell repertoires in COVID-19. Looking at the study overall: Samples representing acute and convalescent COVID-19 were sourced from the United States, Italy and Spain. Sources were T cells, B-cell-depleted T cells, or PBMCs; the material itself was cDNA or gDNA.

The receptor was isolated from a man aged 35-49 years with acute or convalescent COVID-19. The chain has TRBV19 and TRBJ2-7; D may be TRBD1 (6 bases). The material sequenced was peripheral blood. In DNA, the CDR3 is TGTGCCAGTAGGGACAGAAGCTACGAGCAGTACTTC. It encodes CASRDRSYEQYF.